This record covers a single T cell receptor beta chain. Its antigen is as yet unknown. Blood CD4+ CD25-low CD127-high conventional T cells supplied the genomic DNA template. This table comes from immunoSEQ multiplex PCR, and its TCRdb copy is limited to in-frame clones, with some not included. The profile covers approximately 12,000 clones, with around 94% appearing a single time and 1.1% taken by the ten largest. The CDR3 is 16 amino acids. The germline CDR1 and CDR2 sequences are SGHDT and YYEEEE. J gave up 4 bases and V 3 bases, and 9 bases lay outside the gene matches. The sample is drawn from a study of regulatory and conventional T cells in RAG deficiency. Broader study findings: In Omenn syndrome, Treg and Tconv repertoires overlapped >80%. Treg unique TCR beta sequences were about 110-fold fewer in Omenn syndrome and CID/AS patients than controls. Shannon entropy fell and Simpson indices rose in RAG-deficient patients.

The same data also contributed to another study, on regulatory T cells. From that paper: The PCR used 52 TRBV and 13 TRBJ primers. Patient repertoires had restricted TRB V-J pairs and skewed V and J usage, most in Tregs.

This chain links TRBV5-6 with TRBJ1-4, with 7 positions matching TRBD1. The receptor was derived from a human donor in good health. The sequenced sample consisted of CD4+ effector T cells sorted from blood. The CDR3 sequence is CASSSPGTANNEKLFF. In DNA, the CDR3 is TGTGCCAGCAGCTCGCCTGGGACAGCTAATAATGAAAAACTGTTTTTT.